A selection of T cell receptor beta chains follows, all from one sample in a study of shared clonotypes between healthy human individuals. Generated by immunoSEQ multiplex PCR, the TCRdb table keeps only in-frame clones and is missing some. The sample holds millions of clones; just under 95% are singletons and the top ten take about 1.1%. Sequenced sample: naive CD8+ T cells sorted from blood. These receptors were obtained from a man aged 18-30 years in good health. Each CDR3 is given with its conserved first and last residue. D genes are given only for firm matches. A row's size may be missing; if present it is once, few, many or a size class.

j_gene	v_gene	abundance	d_gene	CDR3nt	CDR3aa
TRBJ1-1	TRBV4-1	.	TRBD1	TGCGCCAGCAGTCTCGGACAGGGAACTATGAACACTGAAGCTTTCTTT	CASSLGQGTMNTEAFF
TRBJ2-1	TRBV27	.	TRBD2	TGTGCCAGCAGTTCCTCCGGGACTAGCGGGTTAGGGGCTCTCAATGAGCAGTTCTTC	CASSSSGTSGLGALNEQFF
TRBJ2-7	TRBV6-5	.	TRBD1	TGTGCCAGCACCGGACAGGGAGTCAACGAGCAGTACTTC	CASTGQGVNEQYF
TRBJ2-7	TRBV10-3	.	.	TGTGCCATCAGTAACAGGGTAGGCTACGAGCAGTACTTC	CAISNRVGYEQYF
TRBJ1-2	TRBV2	.	.	TGTGCCAGCAGCCCGGGGCCTGGGTTCTATGGCTACACCTTC	CASSPGPGFYGYTF
TRBJ2-7	TRBV7-9	.	.	TGTGCCAGCAGCCCGGGGGCAAAGAAGGGCTACGAGCAGTACTTC	CASSPGAKKGYEQYF
TRBJ1-6	TRBV27	.	.	TGTGCCAGCAGTCCCTACCGGGGCCTTAATTCACCCCTCCACTTT	CASSPYRGLNSPLHF
TRBJ1-1	TRBV4-1	.	.	TGCGCCAGCAGCCAACGGGGGGTTCAGGGGACCACTGAAGCTTTCTTT	CASSQRGVQGTTEAFF
TRBJ2-3	TRBV7-9	.	TRBD2	TGTGCCAGCAGCTTACCGCTAGCGGGGGACACAGATACGCAGTATTTT	CASSLPLAGDTDTQYF
TRBJ2-2	TRBV9	.	.	TGTGCCAGCAGCGTGAGCGGGGAGCTGTTTTTT	CASSVSGELFF
TRBJ2-1	TRBV6-6	.	.	TGTGCCAGCAGTTACTCGGGACCAGTCGAATATGAGCAGTTCTTC	CASSYSGPVEYEQFF
TRBJ2-1	TRBV5-1	.	.	TGCGCCAGCGAGGGTTCAGCCTCCAGTAGCTCCTACAATGAGCAGTTCTTC	CASEGSASSSSYNEQFF
TRBJ2-7	TRBV19	.	TRBD1	TGTGCCAGTAGTCCGGGGACAGGCTCCTACGAGCAGTACTTC	CASSPGTGSYEQYF
TRBJ2-3	TRBV6-4	.	.	TGTGCCAGCAGTGAATGGTCTAACCCTGGGGATACGCAGTATTTT	CASSEWSNPGDTQYF
TRBJ2-7	TRBV19	few	.	TGTGCCAGTAGTGCAGGACTCAACGAGCAGTACTTC	CASSAGLNEQYF
TRBJ2-3	TRBV5-8	.	.	TGTGCCAGCAGCCCCACCGGGACGGACCCTTATACGCAGTATTTT	CASSPTGTDPYTQYF
TRBJ2-7	TRBV4-3	.	TRBD2	TGCGCCAGCAGCCCGGGACTAGCGGGAGTATACGAGCAGTACTTC	CASSPGLAGVYEQYF
TRBJ1-4	TRBV28	once	.	TGTGCCAGCAGCCGGACAGTCGCAACTAATGAAAAACTGTTTTTT	CASSRTVATNEKLFF
TRBJ1-5	TRBV10-2	.	TRBD1	TGCGCCAGCAGTGACGGGACAGGGGGGTATCAGCCCCAGCATTTT	CASSDGTGGYQPQHF
TRBJ1-6	TRBV10-2	.	.	TGCGCCAGCAGTGAGTCCCGGGCACTAGTCCACTTT	CASSESRALVHF
TRBJ1-2	TRBV27	.	TRBD1	TGTGCCAGCAGTAACTCGACAGGGATCAACTATGGCTACACCTTC	CASSNSTGINYGYTF
TRBJ2-2	TRBV7-2	.	TRBD2	TGTGCCAGCAGCCCCGAGGGTAGCGGGAGAACCGGGGAGCTGTTTTTT	CASSPEGSGRTGELFF
TRBJ2-1	TRBV6-1	.	TRBD2	TGTGCCAGCAGAGAATCCGGGACTAGCGGGAGTAAGGCCTACAATGAGCAGTTCTTC	CASRESGTSGSKAYNEQFF
TRBJ2-7	TRBV7-8	.	.	TGTGCCAGCAGCTTAAGTTTCAGGGGGGGCTCCTACGAGCAGTACTTC	CASSLSFRGGSYEQYF
TRBJ1-5	TRBV5-1	.	.	TGCGCCAGCATTTTGACAAACTCTCGAGATTTCGGCAATCAGCCCCAGCATTTT	CASILTNSRDFGNQPQHF
TRBJ2-7	TRBV15	.	TRBD1	TGTGCCACCAGCAGAGATCCCCCTGACAGGGGGTTTTACGAGCAGTACTTC	CATSRDPPDRGFYEQYF
TRBJ2-7	TRBV7-9	.	TRBD1	TGTGCCAGCAGCTTAGGGTCAGGGGGCTACGAGCAGTACTTC	CASSLGSGGYEQYF
TRBJ2-3	TRBV5-6	.	.	TGTGCCAGCAGCGTCGCGGAGGGGCATCCCACAGATACGCAGTATTTT	CASSVAEGHPTDTQYF
TRBJ2-7	TRBV19	.	TRBD2	TGTGCCAGTAGTTTGCAGCGGGAGGGCCCCAGCTCCTACGAGCAGTACTTC	CASSLQREGPSSYEQYF
TRBJ2-2	TRBV5-6	.	.	TGTGCCAGCAGCCCTTCCCCGTCAGGCACCGGGGAGCTGTTTTTT	CASSPSPSGTGELFF
TRBJ1-1	TRBV6-6	.	.	TGTGCCAGCAGGAAGTCGAACACTGAAGCTTTCTTT	CASRKSNTEAFF
TRBJ1-2	TRBV4-1	.	.	TGCGCCAGCAGCTGGACTGAGGCAGGGGTGGGCGATGGCTACACCTTC	CASSWTEAGVGDGYTF
TRBJ1-4	TRBV2	.	.	TGTGCCAGCAGTGAAACCCGGACGGGCAGGCATAATGAAAAACTGTTTTTT	CASSETRTGRHNEKLFF
TRBJ2-7	TRBV5-4	.	.	TGTGCCAGCAGCTCCTTAGTATCGGGAGATTCCTACGAGCAGTACTTC	CASSSLVSGDSYEQYF
TRBJ2-7	TRBV7-9	.	.	TGTGCCAGCAGAACCGGGGGTTCCCATTCCTACGAGCAGTACTTC	CASRTGGSHSYEQYF
TRBJ2-5	TRBV29-1	.	TRBD1	TGCAGCGTGGAGGGGGGACAGGGGGCCGAGACCCAGTACTTC	CSVEGGQGAETQYF
TRBJ2-2	TRBV6-5	.	TRBD2	TGTGCCAGCAGTTCGGGACTAGCGGGGAACACCGGGGAGCTGTTTTTT	CASSSGLAGNTGELFF
TRBJ1-1	TRBV19	.	.	TGTGCCAGTAGTAACCCCAAAGGGCCGTCGGGGACTGAAGCTTTCTTT	CASSNPKGPSGTEAFF
TRBJ2-7	TRBV5-1	.	TRBD2	TGCGCCAGCAGACTAGCGGGAGTTCCCTACGAGCAGTACTTC	CASRLAGVPYEQYF
TRBJ2-1	TRBV30	.	.	TGTGCCTGGAGCGACGTACCCAATGAGCAGTTCTTC	CAWSDVPNEQFF
TRBJ1-4	TRBV30	.	.	TGTGCCTGGAGTCGGACCACAACTAATGAAAAACTGTTTTTT	CAWSRTTTNEKLFF
TRBJ1-1	TRBV13	.	.	TGTGCCAGCAGTCCACATACCGAAGCTTTCTTT	CASSPHTEAFF
TRBJ2-1	TRBV27	.	TRBD2	TGTGCCAGCAGCCTAGCGGGAGTCAATGAGCAGTTCTTC	CASSLAGVNEQFF
TRBJ2-1	TRBV13	.	.	TGTGCCAGCAGCCTCCGGGACCACAACAATGAGCAGTTCTTC	CASSLRDHNNEQFF
TRBJ2-6	TRBV9	.	.	TGTGCCAGCAGCGTAGCCAAGGATTTCTCTGGGGCCAACGTCCTGACTTTC	CASSVAKDFSGANVLTF
TRBJ2-4	TRBV5-6	once	.	TGTGCCAGCAGCGCGATGGGACTCCTGGGGGTCAAAAACATTCAGTACTTC	CASSAMGLLGVKNIQYF
TRBJ1-1	TRBV11-2	.	.	TGTGCCAGCAGCTTAGAGACAGCCGAAGCTTTCTTT	CASSLETAEAFF
TRBJ2-7	TRBV5-6	.	.	TGTGCCAGCAGCTTGTATTCCTCCTACGAGCAGTACTTC	CASSLYSSYEQYF
TRBJ2-5	TRBV13	.	.	TGTGCCAGCAGCCCCGAAGATAGACAAGAGACCCAGTACTTC	CASSPEDRQETQYF
TRBJ1-2	TRBV15	.	.	TGTGCCACCAGCTACGGTGAATATGGCTACACCTTC	CATSYGEYGYTF
TRBJ2-3	TRBV13	once	.	TGTGCCAGCAGCCATGCCGACAGGCGGGATACGCAGTATTTT	CASSHADRRDTQYF
TRBJ2-4	TRBV6-7	.	.	TGTGCCAGCAGTTTGCGGCCCTCTGGGCGGCGGACTCTAGCCAAAAACATTCAGTACTTC	CASSLRPSGRRTLAKNIQYF